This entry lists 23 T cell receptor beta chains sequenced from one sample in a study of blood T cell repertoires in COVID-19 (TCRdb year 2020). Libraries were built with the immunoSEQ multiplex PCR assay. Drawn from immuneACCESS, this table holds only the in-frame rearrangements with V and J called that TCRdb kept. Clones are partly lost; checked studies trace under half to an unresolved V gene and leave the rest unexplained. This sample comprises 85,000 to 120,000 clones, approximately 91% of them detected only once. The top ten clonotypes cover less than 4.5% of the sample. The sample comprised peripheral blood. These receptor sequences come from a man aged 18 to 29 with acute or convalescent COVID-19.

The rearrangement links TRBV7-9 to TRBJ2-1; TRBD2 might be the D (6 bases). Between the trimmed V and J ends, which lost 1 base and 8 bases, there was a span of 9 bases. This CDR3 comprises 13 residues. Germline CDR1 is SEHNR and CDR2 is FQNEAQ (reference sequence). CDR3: CASSLVEGYEQFF. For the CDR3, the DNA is TGTGCCAGCAGCTTAGTGGAGGGCTATGAGCAGTTCTTC.

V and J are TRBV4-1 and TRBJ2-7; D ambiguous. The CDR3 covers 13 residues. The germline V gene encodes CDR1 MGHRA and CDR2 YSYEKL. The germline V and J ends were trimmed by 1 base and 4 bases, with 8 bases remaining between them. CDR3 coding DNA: TGCGCCAGCAGCCAAGTTGTCCAGTACGAGCAGTACTTC. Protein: CASSQVVQYEQYF.

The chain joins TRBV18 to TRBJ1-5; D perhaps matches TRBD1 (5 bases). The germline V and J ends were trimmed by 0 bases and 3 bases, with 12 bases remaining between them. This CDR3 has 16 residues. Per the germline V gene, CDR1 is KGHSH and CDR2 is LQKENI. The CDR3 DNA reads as TGTGCCAGCTCACCACCGGGGGGGGGATTCAATCAGCCCCAGCATTTT. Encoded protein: CASSPPGGGFNQPQHF.

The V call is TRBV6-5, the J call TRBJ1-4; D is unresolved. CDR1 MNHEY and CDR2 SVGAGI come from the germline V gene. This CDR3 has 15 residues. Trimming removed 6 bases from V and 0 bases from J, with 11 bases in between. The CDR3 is CASRAVLATNEKLFF. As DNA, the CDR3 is TGTGCCAGCAGGGCTGTTTTGGCAACTAATGAAAAACTGTTTTTT.

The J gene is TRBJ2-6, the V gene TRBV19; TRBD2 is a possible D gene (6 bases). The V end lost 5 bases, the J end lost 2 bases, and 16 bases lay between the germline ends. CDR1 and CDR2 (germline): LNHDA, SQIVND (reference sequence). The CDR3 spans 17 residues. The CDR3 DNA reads TGTGCCAGTAGTCTCAACCCGGGGGTACCTGGGGCCAACGTCCTGACTTTC. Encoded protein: CASSLNPGVPGANVLTF. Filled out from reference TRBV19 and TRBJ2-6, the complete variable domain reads DGGITQSPKYLFRKEGQNVTLSCEQNLNHDAMYWYRQDPGQGLRLIYYSQIVNDFQKGDIAEGYSVSREKKESFPLTVTSAQKNPTAFYLCASSLNPGVPGANVLTFGAGSRLTVL.

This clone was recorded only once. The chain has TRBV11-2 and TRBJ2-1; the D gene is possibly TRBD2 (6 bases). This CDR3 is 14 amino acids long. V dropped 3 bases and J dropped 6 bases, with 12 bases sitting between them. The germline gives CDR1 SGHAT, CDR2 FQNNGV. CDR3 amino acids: CASSLTRGGNEQFF. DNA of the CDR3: TGTGCCAGCAGCTTGACTAGGGGAGGCAATGAGCAGTTCTTC.

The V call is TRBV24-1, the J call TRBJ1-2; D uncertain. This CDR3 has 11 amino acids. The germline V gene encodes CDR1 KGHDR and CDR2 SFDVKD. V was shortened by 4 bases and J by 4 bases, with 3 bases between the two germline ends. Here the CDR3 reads CATSDSYGYTF. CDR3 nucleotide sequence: TGTGCCACCAGTGACTCCTATGGCTACACCTTC.

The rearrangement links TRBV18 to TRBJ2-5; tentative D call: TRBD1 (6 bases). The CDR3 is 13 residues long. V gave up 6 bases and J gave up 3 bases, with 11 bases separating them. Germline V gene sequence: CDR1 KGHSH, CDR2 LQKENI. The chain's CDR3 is CASSPYREETQYF. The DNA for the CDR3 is TGTGCCAGCTCCCCCTACAGGGAAGAGACCCAGTACTTC.

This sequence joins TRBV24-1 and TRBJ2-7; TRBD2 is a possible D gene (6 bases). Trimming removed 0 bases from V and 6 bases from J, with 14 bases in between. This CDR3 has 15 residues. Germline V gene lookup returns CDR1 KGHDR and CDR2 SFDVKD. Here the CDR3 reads CATSDLRRGRVEQYF. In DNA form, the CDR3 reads TGTGCCACCAGTGATTTGCGGAGGGGAAGGGTCGAGCAGTACTTC.

The CDR3 nucleotides are TGCGCCAGCAGTGAAGCGGTCCTCTCCTACAATGAGCAGTTCTTC. This encodes CASSEAVLSYNEQFF. J is TRBJ2-1 and V is TRBV10-1, with D perhaps TRBD2 (5 bases). V lost 3 bases to trimming and J lost 0 bases, with 9 bases between them. This CDR3 region has 15 residues. CDR1 WNHNN and CDR2 SYGVQD come from the germline V gene (reference sequence).

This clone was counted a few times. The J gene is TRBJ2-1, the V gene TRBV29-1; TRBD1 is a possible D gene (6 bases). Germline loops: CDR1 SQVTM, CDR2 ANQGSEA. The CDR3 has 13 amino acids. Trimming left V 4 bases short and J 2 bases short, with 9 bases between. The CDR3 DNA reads TGCAGCGTTGCAGGGGTCGCCTACAATGAGCAGTTCTTC. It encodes CSVAGVAYNEQFF.

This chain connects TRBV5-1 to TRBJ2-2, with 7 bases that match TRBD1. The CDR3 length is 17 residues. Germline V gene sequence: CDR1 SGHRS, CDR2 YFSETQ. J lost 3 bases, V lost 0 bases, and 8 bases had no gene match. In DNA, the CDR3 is TGCGCCAGCAGCTTGGAATCGGACAGGAGCTACACCGGGGAGCTGTTTTTT. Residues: CASSLESDRSYTGELFF.

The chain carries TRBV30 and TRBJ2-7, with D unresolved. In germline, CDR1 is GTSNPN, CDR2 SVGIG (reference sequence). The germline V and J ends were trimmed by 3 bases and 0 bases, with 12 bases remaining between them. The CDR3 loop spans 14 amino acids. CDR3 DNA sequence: TGTGCCTGGAGCGTACTGCCGAACTCCTACGAGCAGTACTTC. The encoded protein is CAWSVLPNSYEQYF.

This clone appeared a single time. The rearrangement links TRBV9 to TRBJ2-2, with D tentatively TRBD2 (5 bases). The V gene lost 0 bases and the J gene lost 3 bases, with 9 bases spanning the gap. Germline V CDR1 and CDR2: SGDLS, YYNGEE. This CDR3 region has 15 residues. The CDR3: CASSVAPGDTGELFF. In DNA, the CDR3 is TGTGCCAGCAGCGTAGCTCCCGGGGACACCGGGGAGCTGTTTTTT.

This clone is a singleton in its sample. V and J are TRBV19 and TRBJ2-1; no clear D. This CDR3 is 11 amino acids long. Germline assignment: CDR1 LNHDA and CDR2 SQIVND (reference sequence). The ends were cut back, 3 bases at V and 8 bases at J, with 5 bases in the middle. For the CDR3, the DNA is TGTGCCAGTAGTATCCGGGATGAGCAGTTCTTC. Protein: CASSIRDEQFF.

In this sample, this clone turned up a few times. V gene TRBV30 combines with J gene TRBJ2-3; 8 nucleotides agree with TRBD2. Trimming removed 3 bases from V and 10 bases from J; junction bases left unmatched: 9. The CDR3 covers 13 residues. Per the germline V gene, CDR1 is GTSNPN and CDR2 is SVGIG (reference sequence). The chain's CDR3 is CAWSGGRRVSQYF. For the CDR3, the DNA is TGTGCCTGGAGCGGCGGGAGGAGGGTATCGCAGTATTTT.

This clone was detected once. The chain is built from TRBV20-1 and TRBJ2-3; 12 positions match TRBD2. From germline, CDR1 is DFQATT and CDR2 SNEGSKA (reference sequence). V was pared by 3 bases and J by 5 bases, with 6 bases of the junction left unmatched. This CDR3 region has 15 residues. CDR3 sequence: CSASSLLAGGDTQYF. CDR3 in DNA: TGCAGTGCTAGTTCTCTACTAGCGGGGGGAGATACGCAGTATTTT.

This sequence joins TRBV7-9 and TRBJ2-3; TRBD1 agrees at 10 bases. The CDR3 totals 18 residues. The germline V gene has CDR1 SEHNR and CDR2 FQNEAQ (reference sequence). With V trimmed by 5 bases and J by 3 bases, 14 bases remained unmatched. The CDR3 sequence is CASSPTGGEWVWTDTQYF. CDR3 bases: TGTGCCAGCAGCCCGACAGGGGGCGAGTGGGTATGGACAGATACGCAGTATTTT. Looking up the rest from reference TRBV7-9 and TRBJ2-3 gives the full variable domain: DTGVSQNPRHKITKRGQNVTFRCDPISEHNRLYWYRQTLGQGPEFLTYFQNEAQLEKSRLLSDRFSAERPKGSFSTLEIQRTEQGDSAMYLCASSPTGGEWVWTDTQYFGPGTRLTVL.

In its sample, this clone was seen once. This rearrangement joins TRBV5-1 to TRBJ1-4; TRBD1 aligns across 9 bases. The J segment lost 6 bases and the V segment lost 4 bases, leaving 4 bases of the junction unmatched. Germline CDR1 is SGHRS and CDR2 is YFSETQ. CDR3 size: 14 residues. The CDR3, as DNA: TGCGCCAGCAGCCCGGACAGGGGAGATGAAAAACTGTTTTTT. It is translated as CASSPDRGDEKLFF.

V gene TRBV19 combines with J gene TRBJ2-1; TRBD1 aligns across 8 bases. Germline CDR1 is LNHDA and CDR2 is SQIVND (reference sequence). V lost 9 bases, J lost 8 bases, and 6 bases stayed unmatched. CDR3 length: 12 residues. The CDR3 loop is CASRDRGDEQFF. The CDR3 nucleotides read TGTGCCAGCCGAGACAGGGGCGATGAGCAGTTCTTC.

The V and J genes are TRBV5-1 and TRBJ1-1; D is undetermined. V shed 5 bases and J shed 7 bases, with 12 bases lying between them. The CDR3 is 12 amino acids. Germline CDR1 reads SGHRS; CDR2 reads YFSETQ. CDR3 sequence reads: CASSTAADEAFF. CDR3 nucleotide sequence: TGCGCCAGCAGTACGGCGGCAGATGAAGCTTTCTTT.

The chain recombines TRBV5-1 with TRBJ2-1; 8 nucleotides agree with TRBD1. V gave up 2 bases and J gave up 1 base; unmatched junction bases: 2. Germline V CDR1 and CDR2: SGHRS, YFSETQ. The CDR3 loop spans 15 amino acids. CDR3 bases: TGCGCCAGCAGCTTTGGACAGGGTTCCTACAATGAGCAGTTCTTC. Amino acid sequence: CASSFGQGSYNEQFF. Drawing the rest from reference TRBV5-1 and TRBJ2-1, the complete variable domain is KAGVTQTPRYLIKTRGQQVTLSCSPISGHRSVSWYQQTPGQGLQFLFEYFSETQRNKGNFPGRFSGRQFSNSRSEMNVSTLELGDSALYLCASSFGQGSYNEQFFGPGTRLTVL.

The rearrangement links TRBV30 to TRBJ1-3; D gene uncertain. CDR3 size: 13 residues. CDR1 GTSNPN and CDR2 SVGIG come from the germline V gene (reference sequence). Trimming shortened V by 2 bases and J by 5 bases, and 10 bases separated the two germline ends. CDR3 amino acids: CAWSPSPRNTIYF. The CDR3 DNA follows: TGTGCCTGGAGTCCCTCCCCCCGAAACACCATATATTTT.